This T cell receptor (beta chain) was sequenced during a study of cytomegalovirus exposure and HLA in healthy donors. Remarks on this clone: As yet, its antigen is unknown. Other nucleotide sequences from this sample produce the same CDR3.

This CDR3 comprises 15 residues. Trimming cost V 5 bases and J 2 bases, with 13 bases left between them. The germline V gene encodes CDR1 LNHNV and CDR2 YYDKDF (reference sequence). Whole-study findings and limits: Roughly even sequencing depth across donors was the assumption behind the presence/absence analyses.

Amplification used 60 Vbeta primers and 13 Jbeta primers. Using immunoSEQ multiplex PCR, the repertoire was profiled, and TCRdb retains in-frame clones only, with some absent. The table includes under 200,000 clones, about 80% detected once. The source is a man younger than 40 in good health and CMV-seronegative. The specimen sequenced was PBMCs. The chain employs TRBV15 and TRBJ1-5, with a possible D match to TRBD1 (5 bases). The CDR3 DNA reads TGTGCCACCAGCGTGTCGGGGGTGGGCAATCAGCCCCAGCATTTT. It encodes CATSVSGVGNQPQHF.